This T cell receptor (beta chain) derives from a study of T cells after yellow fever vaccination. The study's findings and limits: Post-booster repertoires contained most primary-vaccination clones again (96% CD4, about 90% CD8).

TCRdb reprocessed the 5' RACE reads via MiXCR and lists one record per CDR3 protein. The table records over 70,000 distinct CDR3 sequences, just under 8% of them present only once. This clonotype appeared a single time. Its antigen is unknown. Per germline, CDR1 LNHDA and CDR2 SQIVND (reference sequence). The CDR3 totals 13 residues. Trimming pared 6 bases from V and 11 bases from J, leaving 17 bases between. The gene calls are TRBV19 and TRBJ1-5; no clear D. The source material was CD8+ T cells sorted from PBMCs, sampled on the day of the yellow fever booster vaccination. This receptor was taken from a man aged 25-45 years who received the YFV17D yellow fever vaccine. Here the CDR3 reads CASSPSGGRSQHF. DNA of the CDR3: TGTGCCAGTAGCCCCTCGGGTGGCAGGTCCCAGCATTTT.